This T cell receptor beta chain emerged from a study of blood T cell repertoires in COVID-19. The junction had 4 bases not matched to a gene; V was cut back by 0 bases and J by 12 bases. Germline CDR1 reads MNHEY; CDR2 reads SVGEGT. The CDR3 is made up of 15 amino acids. This table comes from immunoSEQ multiplex PCR, and its TCRdb copy is limited to in-frame clones, with some not included. The sample contains 100,000 to 150,000 clones, 81% of which appear only once. The chain employs TRBV6-2 or TRBV6-3 and TRBJ2-1, with TRBD2 matching 14 bases. This sequence originates from a young man with COVID-19, enrolled during active disease. Sequencing was done on a sample of peripheral blood. The CDR3 bases are TGTGCCAGCAGTTACTCGGGACTAGCGGGAGTGGTGCAGTTCTTC. Protein product: CASSYSGLAGVVQFF.